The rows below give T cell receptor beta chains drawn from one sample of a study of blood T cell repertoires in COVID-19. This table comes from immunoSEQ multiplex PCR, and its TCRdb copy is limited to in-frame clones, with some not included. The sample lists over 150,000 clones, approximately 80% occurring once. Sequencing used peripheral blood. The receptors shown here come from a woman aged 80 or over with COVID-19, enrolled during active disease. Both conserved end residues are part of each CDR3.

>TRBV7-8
CASSLARTSGRPTEQYF
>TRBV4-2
CASSQGDLAGNTGELFF
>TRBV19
CASSTNRGGQPQHF
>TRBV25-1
CASETGSGEAFF
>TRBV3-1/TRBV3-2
CASSRGGNSHEKLFF
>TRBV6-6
CASSFQGSDSPLHF
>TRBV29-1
CSVAQGGGYTF
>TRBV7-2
CASSLRQGNYGYTF
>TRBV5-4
CASSPRPDRGRTEAFF
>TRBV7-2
CASSLGLADPYEQYF
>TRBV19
CASRSQGAGQPQHF
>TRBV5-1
CASSFRQDGTDTQYF
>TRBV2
CASSGYRGPGEQYF
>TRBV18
CASSPLGALNTEAFF
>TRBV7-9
CASSLASGYGYTF
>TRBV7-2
CASSLGSLAGYQETQYF
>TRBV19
CASSIQGSNSPLHF